The clone carrying this T cell receptor beta chain was seen only a few times. Its antigen is still unknown. These data are taken from a study of T cells in Graves' hyperthyroidism and ophthalmopathy. Study conclusions and caveats: Ophthalmopathy prediction by the model preceded onset by a median approximately six months.

Using RNA transcripts as the source, TCR beta CDR3 regions were amplified. TCR CDR3 regions were first amplified by RT-PCR with HTBI primers. Via MiXCR, TCRdb re-called the multiplex PCR reads, giving one row per CDR3 protein. The sample yields fewer than 650,000 distinct CDR3 sequences, over 12% seen once. The CDR3 is 14 amino acids. V was trimmed by 0 bases and J by 8 bases, leaving 13 bases between them. Germline-derived CDR1 and CDR2 are MGHRA and YSYEKL. The genes are TRBV4-1 and TRBJ1-2; D gene unclear. The receptor's source is a woman aged 18-30 years with Graves' ophthalmopathy. Sequenced sample: blood. The CDR3 spells CASSQELTMPGYTF. The CDR3 nucleotides read TGCGCCAGCAGCCAAGAGCTGACCATGCCAGGCTACACCTTC.